These 8 T cell receptor beta chains share one sample of origin, sequenced in a study of T cell responses to AZD1222 COVID-19 vaccine. This table comes from immunoSEQ multiplex PCR, and its TCRdb copy is limited to in-frame clones, with some not included. The sample records more than 150,000 clones, over 70% being singletons. The source was peripheral blood, collected on day 0 of MenACWY control vaccination. The receptors originated from an adult in good health.

This sequence joins TRBV3-1 (or the pseudogene TRBV3-2) and TRBJ2-2; D ambiguous. V was clipped by 1 base and J by 4 bases, with 10 bases between them. From germline, CDR1 is LGHDT and CDR2 YNNKEL (reference sequence). The CDR3 has 15 residues. The CDR3 nucleotides are TGTGCCAGCAGCCAAGGCCTCATGGGCACCGGGGAGCTGTTTTTT. Amino acid sequence: CASSQGLMGTGELFF.

The chain uses TRBV12-3 or TRBV12-4 and TRBJ1-1; D is unclear. CDR3 size: 13 residues. Trimming removed 8 bases at V and 4 bases at J, with 14 bases between. CDR3 sequence: CASLTRRFTEAFF. The DNA of the CDR3 is TGTGCCAGCCTTACCCGTCGGTTCACTGAAGCTTTCTTT.

This chain links TRBV9 with TRBJ2-1; D remains ambiguous. This CDR3 comprises 14 residues. Germline V CDR1 and CDR2: SGDLS, YYNGEE. The germline V and J ends were trimmed by 0 bases and 2 bases, with 6 bases remaining between them. The CDR3 loop reads CASSVATAYNEQFF. CDR3 DNA: TGTGCCAGCAGCGTAGCCACAGCCTACAATGAGCAGTTCTTC.

The V gene is TRBV29-1, the J gene TRBJ2-1; TRBD1 matches 8 bases. The CDR3 contains 12 residues. CDR1 is SQVTM and CDR2 is ANQGSEA in the germline V gene. The J segment lost 8 bases and the V segment lost 6 bases, leaving 6 bases of the junction unmatched. CDR3 nucleotide sequence: TGCAGCGTCTCCGACAGGGGCGATGAGCAGTTCTTC. Translated, it gives CSVSDRGDEQFF.

The chain couples TRBV19 to TRBJ2-1; 11 bases align to TRBD2. The CDR3 loop spans 16 amino acids. With 7 bases clipped from V and 6 bases from J, the junction kept 11 bases outside the gene matches. The germline gives CDR1 LNHDA, CDR2 SQIVND (reference sequence). The CDR3 here is CASTILAGGGGNEQFF. The CDR3 region has the DNA TGTGCCAGTACCATCTTAGCGGGAGGGGGGGGCAATGAGCAGTTCTTC.

The rearrangement links TRBV6-5 to TRBJ1-1; D possibly corresponds to TRBD1 (6 bases). Per germline, CDR1 MNHEY and CDR2 SVGAGI. CDR3 length equals 13 residues. The V and J ends lost 6 bases and 1 base respectively, with 9 bases between them. The CDR3 region has the DNA TGTGCCAGCAGGAGGGGGTGGAACACTGAAGCTTTCTTT. Protein: CASRRGWNTEAFF.

J is TRBJ2-7 and V is TRBV12-3 or TRBV12-4, with TRBD1 matching 7 bases. The CDR3 length is 12 residues. The J segment lost 7 bases and the V segment lost 5 bases, leaving 5 bases of the junction unmatched. The CDR3 here is CASSLPQGEQYF. The CDR3 coding sequence is TGTGCCAGCAGTCTACCACAGGGGGAGCAGTACTTC.

The chain joins TRBV5-6 to TRBJ2-7, with D perhaps TRBD2 (6 bases). Trimming took off 4 bases at V and 6 bases at J, with 20 bases between the two ends. Germline lookup yields CDR1 SGHDT and CDR2 YYEEEE. CDR3 length equals 15 residues. The CDR3 nucleotides read TGTGCCAGCAGCCAACCGGGACTTCCCTTCTCCGAGCAGTACTTC. As protein: CASSQPGLPFSEQYF. The entire variable domain, with the rest obtained from reference TRBV5-6 and TRBJ2-7, is as follows: DAGVTQSPTHLIKTRGQQVTLRCSPKSGHDTVSWYQQALGQGPQFIFQYYEEEERQRGNFPDRFSGHQFPNYSSELNVNALLLGDSALYLCASSQPGLPFSEQYFGPGTRLTVT.